The 3 T cell receptor beta chains given below trace back to one sample, sequenced in a study of T cells in Graves' hyperthyroidism and ophthalmopathy. It was RNA transcripts that yielded the amplified TCR beta CDR3 regions. The TCR CDR3 first-round RT-PCR relied on the HTBI primer set. Using its own MiXCR run on the multiplex PCR reads, TCRdb lists one record per CDR3 protein. Among more than 500,000 distinct CDR3 sequences listed, under 20% were seen once. Sample: blood. The receptor source for this set is a woman aged 30 to 39 with Graves' hyperthyroidism.

The V and J genes are TRBV27 and TRBJ2-1; TRBD2 aligns across 10 bases. CDR3 length equals 14 residues. V shed 4 bases and J 8 bases; nucleotides not matched to a gene: 5. Germline V CDR1 and CDR2: MNHEY, SMNVEV (reference sequence). CDR3 residues: CASSSPLAGDEQFF. In DNA, the CDR3 is TGTGCCAGCAGTTCACCCCTAGCGGGAGATGAGCAGTTCTTC.

CDR3 coding DNA: TGTGCCAGCAGTGCTACAGTTTTGAACACTGAAGCTTTCTTT. Protein: CASSATVLNTEAFF. This chain joins TRBV6-1 and TRBJ1-1; D is uncertain. The CDR3 totals 14 residues. Germline CDR1 reads MNHNS; CDR2 reads SASEGT. The germline V and J ends were trimmed by 4 bases and 0 bases, with 9 bases remaining between them.

This clonotype was counted only a few times. V usage is TRBV6-1 and J usage is TRBJ2-3; D unclear. V lost 2 bases, J lost 5 bases, and 11 bases lay in between. This CDR3 comprises 14 residues. Germline assignment: CDR1 MNHNS and CDR2 SASEGT. DNA of the CDR3: TGTGCCAGCAGTGAACGGACCGCGGAAGATACGCAGTATTTT. It is translated as CASSERTAEDTQYF.